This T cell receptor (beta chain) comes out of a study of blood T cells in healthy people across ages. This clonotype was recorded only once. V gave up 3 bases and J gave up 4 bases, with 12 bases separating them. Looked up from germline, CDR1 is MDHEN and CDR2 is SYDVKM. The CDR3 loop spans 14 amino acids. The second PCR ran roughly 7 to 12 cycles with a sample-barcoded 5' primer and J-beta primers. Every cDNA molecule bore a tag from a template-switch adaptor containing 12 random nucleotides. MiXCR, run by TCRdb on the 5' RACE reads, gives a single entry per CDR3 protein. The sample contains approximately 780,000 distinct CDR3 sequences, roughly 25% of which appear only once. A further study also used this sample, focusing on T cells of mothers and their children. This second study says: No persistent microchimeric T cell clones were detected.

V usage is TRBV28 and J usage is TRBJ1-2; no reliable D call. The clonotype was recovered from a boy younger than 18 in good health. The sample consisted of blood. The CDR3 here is CASSLSQAFYGYTF. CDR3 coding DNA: TGTGCCAGCAGTTTGTCTCAGGCTTTCTATGGCTACACCTTC.